Sequencing of this T cell receptor (beta chain) was carried out in a study of cytomegalovirus exposure and HLA in healthy donors. Across the study: About 85 million unique TCR sequences came from HLA-typed donors in an early release.

The CDR3 totals 15 residues. V lost 2 bases, J lost 7 bases, and 2 bases stayed unmatched. Germline-derived CDR1 and CDR2 are MNHNY and SVGAGI (reference sequence). The PCR contained 60 Vbeta and 13 Jbeta primers. Sequencing used immunoSEQ multiplex PCR; TCRdb keeps in-frame clones, though not all of them. The data contain 200,000 to 250,000 clones, roughly 79% of them singletons. The study, taken as a whole, reports: For most TCR sequences rarity was the rule, although some public TCRs occurred in many donors. Analyses of presence/absence relied on an assumption of roughly uniform sequencing depth across donors. It emerged from a later analysis that several of the most significant clusters appeared to be linked to common viral pathogens.

Concerning this clone: The antigen remains undetermined.

V usage is TRBV6-6 and J usage is TRBJ1-6, with 10 bases lining up with TRBD1. The TCR comes from a young man in good health and CMV-seronegative. The sample comprised PBMCs. Written as DNA, the CDR3 is TGTGCCAGCAGTTACGGGGACAGGGGAAATTCACCCCTCCACTTT. Protein: CASSYGDRGNSPLHF.